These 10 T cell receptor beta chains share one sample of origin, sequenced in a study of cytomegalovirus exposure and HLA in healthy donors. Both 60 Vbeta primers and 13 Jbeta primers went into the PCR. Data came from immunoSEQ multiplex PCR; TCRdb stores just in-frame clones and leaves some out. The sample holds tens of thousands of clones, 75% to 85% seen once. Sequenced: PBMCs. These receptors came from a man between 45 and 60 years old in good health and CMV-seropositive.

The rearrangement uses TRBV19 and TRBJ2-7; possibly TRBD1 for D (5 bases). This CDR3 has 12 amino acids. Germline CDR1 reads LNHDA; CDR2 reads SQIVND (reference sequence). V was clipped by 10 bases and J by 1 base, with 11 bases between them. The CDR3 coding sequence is TGTGCCACCACAGGACAATCCTACGAGCAGTACTTC. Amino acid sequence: CATTGQSYEQYF.

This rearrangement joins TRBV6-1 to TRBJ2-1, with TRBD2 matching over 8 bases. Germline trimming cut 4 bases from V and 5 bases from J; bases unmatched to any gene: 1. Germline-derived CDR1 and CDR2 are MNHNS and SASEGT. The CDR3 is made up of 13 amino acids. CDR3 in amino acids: CASSGAGDNEQFF. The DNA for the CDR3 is TGTGCCAGCAGTGGAGCGGGAGACAATGAGCAGTTCTTC.

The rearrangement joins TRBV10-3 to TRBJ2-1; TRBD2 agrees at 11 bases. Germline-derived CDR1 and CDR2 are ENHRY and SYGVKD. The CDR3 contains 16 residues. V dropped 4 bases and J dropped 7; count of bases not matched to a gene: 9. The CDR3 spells CAISGTGLAVMNEQFF. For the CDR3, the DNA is TGTGCCATCAGTGGCACGGGACTAGCGGTTATGAATGAGCAGTTCTTC.

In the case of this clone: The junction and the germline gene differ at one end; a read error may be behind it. The CDR3 spells CASSLSGLGGGLGNSQYF. As DNA, the CDR3 is TGTGCCAGCAGTTTATCTGGACTAGGGGGGGGGCTTGGAAACAGTCAGTACTTC. The chain joins TRBV27 to TRBJ2-4, with TRBD2 as a possible D gene (7 bases). Per the germline V gene, CDR1 is MNHEY and CDR2 is SMNVEV (reference sequence). This CDR3 has 18 residues.

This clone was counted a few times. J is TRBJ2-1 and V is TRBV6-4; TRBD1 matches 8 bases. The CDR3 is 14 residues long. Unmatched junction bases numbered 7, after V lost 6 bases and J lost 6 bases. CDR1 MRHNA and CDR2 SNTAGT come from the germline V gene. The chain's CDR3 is CASSNGQGGNEQFF. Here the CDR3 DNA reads TGTGCCAGCAGCAACGGACAGGGTGGCAATGAGCAGTTCTTC.

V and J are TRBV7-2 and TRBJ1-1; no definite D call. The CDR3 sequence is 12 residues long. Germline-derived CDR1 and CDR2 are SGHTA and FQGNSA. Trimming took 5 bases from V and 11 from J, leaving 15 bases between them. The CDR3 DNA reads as TGTGCCAGCAGCCAATCAAGTGGAGGGGCTTTCTTT. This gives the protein CASSQSSGGAFF.

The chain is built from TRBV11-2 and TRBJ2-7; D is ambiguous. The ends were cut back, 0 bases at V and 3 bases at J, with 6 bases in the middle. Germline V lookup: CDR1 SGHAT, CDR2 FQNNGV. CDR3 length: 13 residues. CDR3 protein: CASSLDSVYEQYF. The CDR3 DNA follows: TGTGCCAGCAGCTTAGACTCAGTCTACGAGCAGTACTTC.

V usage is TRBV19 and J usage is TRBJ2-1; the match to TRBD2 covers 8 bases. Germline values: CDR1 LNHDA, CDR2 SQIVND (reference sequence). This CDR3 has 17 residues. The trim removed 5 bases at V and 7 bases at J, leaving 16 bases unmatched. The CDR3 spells CASSPTGGAGGSNEQFF. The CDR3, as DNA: TGTGCCAGTAGTCCTACTGGGGGGGCGGGAGGCTCTAATGAGCAGTTCTTC.

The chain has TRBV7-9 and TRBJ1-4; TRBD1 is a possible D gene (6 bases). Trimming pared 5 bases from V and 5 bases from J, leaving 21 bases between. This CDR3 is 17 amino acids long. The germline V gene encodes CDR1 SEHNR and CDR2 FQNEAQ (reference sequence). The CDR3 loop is CASSGKTGGAENEKLFF. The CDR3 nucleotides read TGTGCCAGCAGCGGAAAGACTGGGGGCGCTGAGAATGAAAAACTGTTTTTT.

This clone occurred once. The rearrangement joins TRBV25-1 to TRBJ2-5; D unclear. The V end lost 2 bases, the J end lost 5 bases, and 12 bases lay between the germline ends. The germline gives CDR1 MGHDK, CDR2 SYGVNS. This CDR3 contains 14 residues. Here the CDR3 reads CASSETLLMETQYF. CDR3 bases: TGTGCCAGCAGTGAAACCCTATTGATGGAGACCCAGTACTTC. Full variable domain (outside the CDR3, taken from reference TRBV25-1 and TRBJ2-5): EADIYQTPRYLVIGTGKKITLECSQTMGHDKMYWYQQDPGMELHLIHYSYGVNSTEKGDLSSESTVSRIRTEHFPLTLESARPSHTSQYLCASSETLLMETQYFGPGTRLLVL.